Detailed here is one T cell receptor (beta chain). Its specificity is unknown. This entry belongs to a study of T cell repertoires in cytomegalovirus infection. Study results and limitations: The ex vivo response showed dominance by HLA-C-restricted CMV-specific TCR beta clonotypes. Identification of carriers of CMV plus the relevant HLA was performed using cumulative public TCR beta family frequency.

Germline V gives CDR1 MNHEY, CDR2 SVGAGI. Deletions cut 6 bases from V and 7 bases from J, with 16 bases between. The CDR3 spans 14 residues. TCRdb re-analysed the reads in MiXCR, keeping a single row per CDR3 protein. This table holds some 940,000 distinct CDR3 sequences, approximately 32% found once. The chain combines TRBV6-5 with TRBJ2-1; a possible D gene is TRBD2 (6 bases). The clonotype was recovered from a human donor in good health (CMV status not recorded). Some clones in this sample may be carry-over from other donors' samples. Sequencing used cultured CD8+ T cells from PBMCs, obtained from culture after CMV antigen stimulation. Here the CDR3 DNA reads TGTGCCAGCAGGGGGGGACCGAGAGGGAATGAGCAGTTCTTC. Translated, it gives CASRGGPRGNEQFF.